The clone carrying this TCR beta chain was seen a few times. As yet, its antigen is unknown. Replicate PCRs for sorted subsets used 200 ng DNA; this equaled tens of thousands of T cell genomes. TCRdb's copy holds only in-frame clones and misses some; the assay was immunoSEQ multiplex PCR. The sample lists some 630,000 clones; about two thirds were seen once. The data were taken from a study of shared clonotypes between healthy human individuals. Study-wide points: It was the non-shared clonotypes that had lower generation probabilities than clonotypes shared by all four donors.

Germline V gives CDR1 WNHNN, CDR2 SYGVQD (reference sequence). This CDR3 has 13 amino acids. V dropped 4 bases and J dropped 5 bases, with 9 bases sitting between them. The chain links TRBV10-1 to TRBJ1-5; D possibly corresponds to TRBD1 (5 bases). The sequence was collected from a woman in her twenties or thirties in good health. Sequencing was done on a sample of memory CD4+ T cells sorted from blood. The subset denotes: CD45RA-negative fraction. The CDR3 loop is CASSAGGDQPQHF. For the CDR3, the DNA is TGCGCCAGCAGTGCTGGGGGGGATCAGCCCCAGCATTTT.